This section outlines one TCR beta chain sequence together with its context. Its target antigen remains unknown. The CDR3 end lies 3 residues beyond the end of the read and is filled in from the germline J gene. The germline V gene provides CDR1 MNHEY and CDR2 SVGEGT. At the junction V is shortened by 7 bases and J by 0 bases, with 10 bases in between. From cysteine to phenylalanine, the CDR3 is 14 amino acids long. The DNA has 33 bases, all within the CDR3, and is read from base 1. Every participant had a single incident cervical HPV16 infection, and prevalent HPV16 infections were excluded. Cervical HPV DNA was detected with MY09/MY11 PCR, and genotyping was done with dot-blot hybridization. More than 14 mL of heparinized blood were centrifuged, and the buffy coat was split into aliquots, frozen at -30 degrees C, and then kept at -80 degrees C. QIAGEN kits were used to extract genomic DNA from the buffy coat specimens.

The data derive from a study of T cells in women clearing cervical HPV infection (dated by TCRdb to the late 2010s). In the study overall: Cases were some 24 women with histologically confirmed HPV16-related CIN3 or worse, including a couple of invasive cancers. In the parent cohort, some 10,000 women aged 18 or older were enrolled in Guanacaste, Costa Rica, during about 1992 to 1995 and were followed for seven years. Case blood was taken at the visit when the lesion was first identified, whereas control blood was taken when infection was no longer detected. Cases and controls were matched on year of sample collection and on age within five years. The exploratory proof-of-principle case-control study was nested within the Guanacaste HPV Natural History Study in Costa Rica and compared TCR repertoires across cervical HPV16 outcomes. Since only a few of the women had HLA typing available, the possibility that HLA type was acting as a confounder could not be ruled out. Five blinded duplicates per group were added as quality controls, giving around 60 samples: 50 or so participants and around ten replicates. Controls were around 23 women whose single incident HPV16 infection cleared within 12 months without precancer or cancer developing. Cases had a median age of almost 35 years compared with 37 to 40 for controls, and baseline characteristics showed no significant differences between the groups. Among cases, blood sampling occurred a median of about 150 days after lesion detection, with an interquartile range of roughly 90 to 230 days. Beyond this particular receptor, the publication reports: By combining richness with V gene abundances, random forest classifiers separated cases from controls with an estimated AUC of just over 0.8. The cross-sectional design could not show whether the associations came before the infection or were a result of it, and neither effector/memory subsets nor HPV-specific T cells were isolated. T-cell numbers per sample were unknown, so richness differences could reflect varying T-cell content rather than repertoire biology. TCR repertoire richness was significantly higher in CIN3+ cases than in controls across sequencing depths, while evenness did not differ. TRBV6-7 relative abundance was lower in cases than in controls (roughly 0.12% versus 0.17%; Bonferroni P = 0.0008).

The immunoSEQ assay used multiplex PCR to amplify TCR beta CDR3 regions from an average of approximately 1,100 ng of genomic DNA per sample. To correct primer bias, the assay used a complete synthetic TCR repertoire to set an amplification baseline. The amplicons were sequenced using the Illumina platform. Concerning the study's data processing: Sequence errors were corrected by clustering with frequency ratios and a modified nearest-neighbor algorithm, and the sequences were then analyzed in the immunoSEQ Analyzer using IMGT gene definitions. TCR richness and evenness were averaged over 20 rarefaction repeats at each rarefaction depth, excluding samples with fewer sequences than the depth. V, D and J gene relative abundances were compared between groups with Wilcoxon rank sum tests, applying FDR correction. An intraclass correlation of about 96% for TCR richness and an average of roughly 80% across 65 to 70 gene segments were obtained from the blinded duplicates. TCRdb provides this immuneACCESS table in a form limited to in-frame rearrangements. Some clones are lacking; in checked studies, under half of them reflect an unresolved V gene, and why the rest are absent is not known. V, J and clone size are taken as reported in that table, and D and trimming were inferred from the DNA itself. The table for this sample records 20,000 to 25,000 clones. Of the sample, 5.5% to 8% falls within the top ten clones.

The clonotype was recovered from a woman aged 18 to 75 with a cervical HPV16 infection that either progressed to CIN3+ or cleared (not recorded which). Sequences were obtained from blood buffy coat. The chain is assembled from TRBV6-2 or TRBV6-3 and TRBJ2-1, with the D gene uncertain. The CDR3 protein: CASMAGNSYNEQFF. The CDR3 DNA, read in part, is TGTGCCAGCATGGCAGGCAACTCCTACAATGAG.